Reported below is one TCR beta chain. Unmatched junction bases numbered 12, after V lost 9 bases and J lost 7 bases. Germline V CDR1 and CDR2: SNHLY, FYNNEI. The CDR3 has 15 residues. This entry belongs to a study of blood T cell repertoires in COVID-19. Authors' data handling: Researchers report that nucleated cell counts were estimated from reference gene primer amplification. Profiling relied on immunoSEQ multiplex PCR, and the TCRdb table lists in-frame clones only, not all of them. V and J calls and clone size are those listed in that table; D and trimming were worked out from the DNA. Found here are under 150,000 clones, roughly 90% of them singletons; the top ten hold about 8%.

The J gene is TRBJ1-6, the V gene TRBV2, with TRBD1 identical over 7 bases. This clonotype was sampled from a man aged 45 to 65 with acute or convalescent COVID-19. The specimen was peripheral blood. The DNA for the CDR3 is TGTGCCAGGGCCGCCGGGACAGTGCCGAATTCACCCCTCCACTTT. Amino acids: CARAAGTVPNSPLHF.